These 6 T cell receptor beta chains originate from one sample sequenced in a study of molecular identifiers for immune sequencing clone quantification. TCRdb redid the calling of the PCR reads with MiXCR, one entry per CDR3 protein. This repertoire shows about 630,000 distinct CDR3 sequences, about 25% found once; its top ten account for 0.78%. Sequenced input: naive CD8+ T cells from blood, with Jurkat cell RNA spiked in. Subset meaning: FACS-sorted CD8+CD4-CCR7+CD45RA+ naive T cells. These receptors were taken from a human donor in good health. Some libraries in this study had Jurkat cell RNA spiked in.

About this clonotype itself: No conserved phenylalanine or tryptophan is present at the end of the CDR3, so a read error is the likely explanation. The rearrangement joins TRBV5-1 to TRBJ2-6; D is uncertain. Germline V gives CDR1 SGHRS, CDR2 YFSETQ. V shed 0 bases and J shed 2 bases, with 12 bases lying between them. The CDR3 length is 17 residues. The CDR3 DNA reads as TGCGCCAGCAGCTTGGGACATTCCGAGACTGGGGCCAACGTCCTGACTTCC. This translates into CASSLGHSETGANVLTS.

This clonotype was counted between two and nine times. The chain uses TRBV6-5 and TRBJ1-2; possible D gene TRBD1, 6 bases. Deletions cut 5 bases from V and 7 bases from J, with 20 bases between. The germline CDR1 and CDR2 sequences are MNHEY and SVGAGI. The CDR3 spans 15 residues. CDR3 nucleotides: TGTGCCAGCAGTCCCGTAAGGGACACCTTTTTTGGCTACACCTTC. The encoded protein is CASSPVRDTFFGYTF.

This clonotype has a count of ten or more. The rearrangement links TRBV4-3 to TRBJ2-3; D not certain. Germline V CDR1 and CDR2: LGHNA, YSLEER. The CDR3 length is 14 residues. The V gene lost 1 base and the J gene lost 0 bases, with 5 bases spanning the gap. The CDR3 region is CASSQAGSTDTQYF. Here the CDR3 DNA reads TGCGCCAGCAGCCAAGCTGGCAGCACAGATACGCAGTATTTT.

This rearrangement joins TRBV10-3 to TRBJ2-2, with a possible D match to TRBD1 (6 bases). The CDR3 is made up of 16 amino acids. Germline CDR1 and CDR2: ENHRY and SYGVKD. The V and J ends lost 6 bases and 3 bases respectively, with 17 bases between them. CDR3 loop: CAISDSDRQDTGELFF. The CDR3 nucleotides are TGTGCCATCAGCGACTCCGACAGGCAGGACACCGGGGAGCTGTTTTTT.

This clonotype was counted a few times. This chain uses TRBV19 with TRBJ2-7; 10 bases map to TRBD2. The CDR3 is 16 residues long. The trim removed 1 base at V and 4 bases at J, leaving 7 bases unmatched. Germline V lookup: CDR1 LNHDA, CDR2 SQIVND (reference sequence). CDR3 loop: CASSIGRLAGGYEQYF. The CDR3 bases are TGTGCCAGTAGTATAGGAAGATTAGCGGGAGGATACGAGCAGTACTTC.

This clonotype was seen many times. This rearrangement joins TRBV6-5 to TRBJ1-2, with a tentative D call TRBD1 (5 bases). In germline, CDR1 is MNHEY, CDR2 SVGAGI. V was trimmed by 0 bases and J by 1 base, leaving 6 bases between them. The CDR3 sequence is 14 residues long. CDR3 loop: CASSYSQVNYGYTF. The CDR3 DNA reads TGTGCCAGCAGTTACTCACAGGTTAACTATGGCTACACCTTC.